The present T cell receptor (beta chain) was sequenced within a study of T cells in narcolepsy (dated by TCRdb to 2016 to 2018). Context from the whole study: Healthy control donors were enrolled in the study alongside patients who had narcolepsy type 1 or type 2 (NT1, NT2). The study sought autoreactive T cells targeting hypocretin neuron self-antigens (hypocretin, TRIB2) in narcolepsy patients, using TCR Vbeta sequencing to track clonotypes in blood and CSF.

Results the study describes overall, beyond this receptor: Some blood memory CD4+ repertoires from patients and controls contained no sequences matching autoreactive T cell clones. Autoreactive clonotypes were reported to be detected serially in the blood of the same patients and of different patients, but not in the blood of healthy controls. Patients and controls had comparable numbers of sequenced blood memory CD4+ clonotypes, averaging about 37,000 and 33,000, respectively. Plots comparing CSF and blood CD4+ T cell clonotypes from the same patient highlighted HCRT-specific and TRIB2-specific autoreactive clonotypes.

With regard to this clone: No antigen is known for it. The sample holds no much larger clone one base away, and base qualities are not on file.

The CDR3 starts with the cysteine, ends with the phenylalanine, and has 16 residues. Of all the DNA, just the CDR3 is kept, 48 bases in frame from base 1. Looking up the germline V gene yields CDR1 KGHSH and CDR2 LQKENI. Clipping removes 6 bases from V and 5 bases from J, with 14 as the unmatched junction base count. Library preparation used the immunoSEQ multiplex PCR assay. TCRdb retrieved this table from immuneACCESS and kept in-frame rearrangements only. Not all clones are present; in checked studies, unresolved V genes account for under half, and no reason is known for the remainder. The table for this sample lists about 33,000 clones; about nine tenths of them were counted only once. Under 1.5% of the sample belongs to the ten largest clones. For TCR Vbeta sequencing, memory CD4+ T cells were sorted ex vivo from the peripheral blood of narcolepsy patients and healthy controls.

The V and J segments used are TRBV18 and TRBJ2-7; 9 bases in the junction line up with TRBD2. Sequenced sample: CD45RA- memory CD4+ T cells from PBMCs. According to the study, the label for this sample's cell subset or site signals: memory T cells sorted ex vivo from peripheral blood. This TCR came from a human donor with narcolepsy. CDR3 protein: CASSSLAGRSYDEQYF. At the DNA level, the sequence is TGTGCCAGCTCTTCTCTAGCGGGGAGATCCTATGACGAGCAGTACTTC.